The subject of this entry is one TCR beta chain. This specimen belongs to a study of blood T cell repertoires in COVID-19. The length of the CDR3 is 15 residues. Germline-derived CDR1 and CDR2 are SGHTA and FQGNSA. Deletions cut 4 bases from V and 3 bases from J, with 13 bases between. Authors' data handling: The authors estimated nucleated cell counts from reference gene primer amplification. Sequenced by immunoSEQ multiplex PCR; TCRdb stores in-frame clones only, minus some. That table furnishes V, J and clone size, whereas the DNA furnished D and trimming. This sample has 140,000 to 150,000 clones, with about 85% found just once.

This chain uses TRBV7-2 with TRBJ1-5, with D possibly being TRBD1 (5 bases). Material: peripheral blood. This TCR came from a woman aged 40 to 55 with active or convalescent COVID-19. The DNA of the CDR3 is TGTGCCAGCAGCTCCCGGCAGGGCCACAATCAGCCCCAGCATTTT. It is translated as CASSSRQGHNQPQHF.